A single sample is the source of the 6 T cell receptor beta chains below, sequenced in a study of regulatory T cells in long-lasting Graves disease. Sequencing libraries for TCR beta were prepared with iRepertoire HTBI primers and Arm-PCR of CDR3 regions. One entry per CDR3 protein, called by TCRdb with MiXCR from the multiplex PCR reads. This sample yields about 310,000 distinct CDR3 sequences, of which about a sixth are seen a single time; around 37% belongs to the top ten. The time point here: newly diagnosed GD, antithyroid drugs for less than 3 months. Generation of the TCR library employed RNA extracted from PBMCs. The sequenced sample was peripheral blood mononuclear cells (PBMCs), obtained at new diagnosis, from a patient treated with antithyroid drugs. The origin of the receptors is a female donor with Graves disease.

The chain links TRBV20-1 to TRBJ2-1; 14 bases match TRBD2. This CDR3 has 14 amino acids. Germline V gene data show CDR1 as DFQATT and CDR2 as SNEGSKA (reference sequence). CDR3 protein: CSSQTSGRVNEQFF. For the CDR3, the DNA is TGCAGCTCCCAGACTAGCGGGAGGGTCAATGAGCAGTTCTTC.

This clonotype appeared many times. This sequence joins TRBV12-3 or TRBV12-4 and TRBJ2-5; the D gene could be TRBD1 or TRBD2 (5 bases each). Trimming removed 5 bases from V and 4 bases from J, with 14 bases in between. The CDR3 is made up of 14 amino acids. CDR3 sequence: CASSALGTGETQYF. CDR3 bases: TGTGCCAGCAGTGCCCTAGGGACCGGAGAGACCCAGTACTTC.

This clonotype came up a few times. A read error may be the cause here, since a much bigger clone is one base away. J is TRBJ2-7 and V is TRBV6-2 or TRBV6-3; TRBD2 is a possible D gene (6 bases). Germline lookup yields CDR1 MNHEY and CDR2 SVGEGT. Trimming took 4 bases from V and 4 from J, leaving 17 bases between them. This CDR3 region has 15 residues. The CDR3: CASSSGLAIRYEQYF. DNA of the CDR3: TGTGCCAGCAGTTCTGGCCTAGCGATCCGATACGAGCAGTACTTC.

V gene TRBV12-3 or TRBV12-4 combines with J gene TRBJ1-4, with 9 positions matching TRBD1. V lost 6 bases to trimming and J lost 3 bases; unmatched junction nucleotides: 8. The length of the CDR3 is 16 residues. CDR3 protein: CASSPQGALANEKLFF. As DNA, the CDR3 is TGTGCCAGCAGCCCACAGGGGGCACTTGCTAATGAAAAACTGTTTTTT.

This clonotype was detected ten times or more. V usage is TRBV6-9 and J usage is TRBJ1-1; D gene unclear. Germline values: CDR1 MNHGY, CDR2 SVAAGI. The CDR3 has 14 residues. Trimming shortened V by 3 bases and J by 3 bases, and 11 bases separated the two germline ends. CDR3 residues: CASSYHPLDTEAFF. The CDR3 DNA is TGTGCCAGCAGTTACCACCCCCTTGACACTGAAGCTTTCTTT.

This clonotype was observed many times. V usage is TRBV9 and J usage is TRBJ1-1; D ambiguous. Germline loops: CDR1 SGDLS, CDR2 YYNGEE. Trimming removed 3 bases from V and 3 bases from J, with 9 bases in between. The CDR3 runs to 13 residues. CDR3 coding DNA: TGTGCCAGCAGCGGGCCGGGTCACACTGAAGCTTTCTTT. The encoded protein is CASSGPGHTEAFF.